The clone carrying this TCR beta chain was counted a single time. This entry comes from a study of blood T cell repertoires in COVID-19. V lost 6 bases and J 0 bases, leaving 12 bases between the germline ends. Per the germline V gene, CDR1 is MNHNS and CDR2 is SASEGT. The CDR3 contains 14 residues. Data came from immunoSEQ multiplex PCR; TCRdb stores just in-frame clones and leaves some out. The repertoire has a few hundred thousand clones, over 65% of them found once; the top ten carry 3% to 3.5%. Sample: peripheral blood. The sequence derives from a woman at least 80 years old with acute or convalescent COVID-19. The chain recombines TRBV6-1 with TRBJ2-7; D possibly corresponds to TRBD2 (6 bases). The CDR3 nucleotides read TGTGCCAGCAGCCACGACGGGAGCTCCTACGAGCAGTACTTC. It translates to CASSHDGSSYEQYF.